This T cell receptor beta chain was obtained from a study of CD8 T cells in Susac syndrome. RNA, at about 0.5 to 1 ug, was reverse transcribed with random hexamers. MiXCR, applied by TCRdb to the immunoSEQ multiplex PCR reads, yields one record per CDR3 protein. The sample lists about 190,000 distinct CDR3 sequences; roughly 91% were seen once. This CDR3 spans 14 amino acids. Germline values: CDR1 SGHTS, CDR2 YDEGEE. With 4 bases clipped from V and 7 bases from J, the junction kept 6 bases outside the gene matches. The sequencing input was CD4+ T cells from PBMCs. The V gene is TRBV5-8, the J gene TRBJ1-4; 8 nucleotides agree with TRBD1. This sequence originates from a human donor with Susac syndrome. CDR3 loop: CASSRGQGGEKLFF. CDR3 nucleotide sequence: TGTGCCAGCAGCAGAGGACAGGGTGGTGAAAAACTGTTTTTT.